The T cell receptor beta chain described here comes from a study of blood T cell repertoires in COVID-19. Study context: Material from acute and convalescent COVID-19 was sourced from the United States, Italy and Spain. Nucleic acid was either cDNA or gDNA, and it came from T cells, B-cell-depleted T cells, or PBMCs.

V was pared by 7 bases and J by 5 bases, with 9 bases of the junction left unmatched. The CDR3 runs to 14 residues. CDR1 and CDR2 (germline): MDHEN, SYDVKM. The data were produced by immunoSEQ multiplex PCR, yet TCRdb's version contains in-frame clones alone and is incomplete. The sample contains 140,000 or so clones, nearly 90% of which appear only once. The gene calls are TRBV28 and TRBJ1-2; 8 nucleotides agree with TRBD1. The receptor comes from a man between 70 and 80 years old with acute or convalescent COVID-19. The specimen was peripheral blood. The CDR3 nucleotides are TGTGCCAGCAACCCAGGGGGCCCTCCATATGGCTACACCTTC. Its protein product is CASNPGGPPYGYTF.